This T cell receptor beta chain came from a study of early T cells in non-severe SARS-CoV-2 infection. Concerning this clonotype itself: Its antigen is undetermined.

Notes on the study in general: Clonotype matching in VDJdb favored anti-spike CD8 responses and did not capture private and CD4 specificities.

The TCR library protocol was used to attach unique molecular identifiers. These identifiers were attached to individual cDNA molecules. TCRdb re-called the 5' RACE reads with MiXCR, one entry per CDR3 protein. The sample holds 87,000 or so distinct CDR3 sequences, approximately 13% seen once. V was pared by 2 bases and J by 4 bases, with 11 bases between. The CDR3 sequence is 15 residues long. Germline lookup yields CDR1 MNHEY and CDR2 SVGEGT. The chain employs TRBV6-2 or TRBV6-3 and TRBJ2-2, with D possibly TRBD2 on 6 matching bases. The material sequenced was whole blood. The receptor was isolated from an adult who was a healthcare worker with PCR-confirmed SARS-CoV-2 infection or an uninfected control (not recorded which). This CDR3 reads CASSYLGGSTGELFF. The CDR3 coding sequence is TGTGCCAGCAGTTACCTCGGGGGAAGCACCGGGGAGCTGTTTTTT.